This T cell receptor (beta chain) is drawn from a study of T-cell reconstitution after alpha-beta-depleted transplantation in children. General study findings and limits: Several hundred expanded graft clones reportedly supplied alpha-beta T cells about two months after transplant. Elevated TCRbeta diversity at day 60 was traced, in some patients, to surviving recipient T cells and thymic progenitors. Once a year had passed after transplant, T-cell counts and diversity came mostly from newly produced T cells.

Comment on this clonotype: Its target is not known. The germline gene is not matched at one end of the junction; a read error may be the cause.

Unique molecular identifiers were incorporated into the prepared TCRbeta library. TCRdb redid the calling of the PCR reads with MiXCR, one entry per CDR3 protein. The sample has about 580,000 distinct CDR3 sequences, roughly 23% seen once; the top ten hold 12% to 15%. CDR3 length: 12 amino acids. Germline CDR1 reads SQVTM; CDR2 reads ANQGSEA. This clonotype originated in a boy under two years old who had a stem cell transplant for acute myeloid leukemia, so the T cells may come from the graft donor. Sequenced here: PBMCs, mostly from graft donor cells, sampled 360 days after TCRalphabeta/CD19-depleted stem cell transplant. The chain couples TRBV29-1 to TRBJ2-1; D is ambiguous. The CDR3 DNA sequence: TGCAGCGTTGAATTCTCCTACATTGAGCAGTTCTTC. Encoded protein: CSVEFSYIEQFF.